Given below is one T cell receptor beta chain in context. Its antigen is not identified. This entry belongs to a study of shared clonotypes between healthy human individuals. CDR1 and CDR2 (germline): LNHDA, SQIVND (reference sequence). Trimming shortened V by 3 bases and J by 7 bases, and 13 bases separated the two germline ends. This CDR3 contains 13 residues. Original handling: In the immunoSEQ data, sequences were junction-only and lacked quality scores, so filtering differed. Here immunoSEQ multiplex PCR was the method, and the copy in TCRdb shows in-frame clones only, minus some. V and J calls and clone size are those listed in that table; D and trimming were worked out from the DNA. The sample shows roughly 2.4 million clones, approximately 94% of them seen only once. The study's findings and limits: Generation probabilities were higher for clonotypes shared across all four sorted-subset donors than for unshared ones. Around 5% of naive CD4 clonotypes were common to several donors.

The sequence was collected from a man younger than 30 in good health. The chain combines TRBV19 with TRBJ2-7; no clear D. Specimen: naive CD4+ T cells sorted from blood. Subset noted: CD45RA+ positively selected. The CDR3 DNA reads as TGTGCCAGTAGTATGTTTAGTTTGGGGGAGCAGTACTTC. Its protein product is CASSMFSLGEQYF.